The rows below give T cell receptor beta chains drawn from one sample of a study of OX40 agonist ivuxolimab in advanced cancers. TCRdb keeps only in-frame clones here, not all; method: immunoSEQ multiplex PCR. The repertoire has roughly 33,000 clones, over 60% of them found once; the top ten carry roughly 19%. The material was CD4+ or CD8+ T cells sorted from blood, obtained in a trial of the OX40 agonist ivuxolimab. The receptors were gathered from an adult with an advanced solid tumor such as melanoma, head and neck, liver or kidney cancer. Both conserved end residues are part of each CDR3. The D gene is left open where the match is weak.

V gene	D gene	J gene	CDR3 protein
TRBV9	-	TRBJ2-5	CASSALQGGETQYF
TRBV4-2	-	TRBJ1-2	CASSWGEGAASGYTF
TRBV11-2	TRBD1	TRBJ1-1	CASSRFGTGEAEAFF
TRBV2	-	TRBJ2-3	CASTKGQLTDTQYF
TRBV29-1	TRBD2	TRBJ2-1	CSVLSGGALREQFF
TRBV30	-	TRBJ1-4	CACLVWGGGEKLFF
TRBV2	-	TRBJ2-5	CASSESAGGTQYF
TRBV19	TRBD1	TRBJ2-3	CASMRAGGADTQYF
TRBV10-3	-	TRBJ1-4	CAISATDEKLFF
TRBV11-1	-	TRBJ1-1	CASSLLSSRRDTEAFF
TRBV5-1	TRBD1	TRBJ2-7	CASSLGGQGTYEQYF
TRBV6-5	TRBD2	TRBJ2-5	CASSLGLAGPGTQYF
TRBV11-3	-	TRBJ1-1	CASSPGTTSQAFF
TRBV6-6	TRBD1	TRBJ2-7	CASSYPGQQVEYF
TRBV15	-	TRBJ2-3	CATSRDSQRDTQYF
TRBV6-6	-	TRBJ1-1	CASSATGMNTEAFF
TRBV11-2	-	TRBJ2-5	CASSLAGSQETQYF
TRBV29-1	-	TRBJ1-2	CSVDKIDYGDTF
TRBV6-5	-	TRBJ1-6	CASSYRVGPYNSPLHF
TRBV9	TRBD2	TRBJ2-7	CASSVTSGGVEQYF
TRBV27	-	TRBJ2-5	CASSLLGPQETQYF
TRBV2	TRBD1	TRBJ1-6	CASRAPGQGTSPLHF
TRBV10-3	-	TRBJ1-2	CAISGGDGYTF
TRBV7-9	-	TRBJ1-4	CASRYREEKLFF
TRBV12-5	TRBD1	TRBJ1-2	CASGGGQGFYGYTF
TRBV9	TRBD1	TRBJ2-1	CASSAQGVTNEQFF
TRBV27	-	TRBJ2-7	CASSPWWWGETYEQYF
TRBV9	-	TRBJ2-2	CASSVQPNTGELFF
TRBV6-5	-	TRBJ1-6	CASSYSMRSYNSPLHF
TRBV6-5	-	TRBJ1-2	CASSYGGGVFYGYTF
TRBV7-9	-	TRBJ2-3	CASSFRGRTDTQYF
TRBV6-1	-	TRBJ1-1	CASSTDANTEAFF
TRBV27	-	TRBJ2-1	CASSLSRGQSPFF
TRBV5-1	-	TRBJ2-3	CASSFGRRQDTQYF
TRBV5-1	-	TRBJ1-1	CASSLGRFGNTEAFF
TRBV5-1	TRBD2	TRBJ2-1	CASSLGTSVGEQFF
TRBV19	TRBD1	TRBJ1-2	CASMDRAYGYTF
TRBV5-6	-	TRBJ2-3	CASSRRTAGDTQYF
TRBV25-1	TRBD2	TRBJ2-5	CASSESPSGGQETQYF
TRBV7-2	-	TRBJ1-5	CASSLAGKGNQPQHF
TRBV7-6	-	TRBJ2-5	CASSLAGETQYF
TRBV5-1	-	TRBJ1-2	CASSYRWVRDNYGYTF
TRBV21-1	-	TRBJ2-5	CASPGTPYQETQYF
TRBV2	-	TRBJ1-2	CASSVPGGNYGYTF
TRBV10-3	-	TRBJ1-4	CAISDSARGDEKLFF